This T cell receptor beta chain derives from a study of blood T cell repertoires in COVID-19. Background on the study: Nucleic acid was either cDNA or gDNA, and it came from T cells, B-cell-depleted T cells, or PBMCs.

Study processing details: Estimated nucleated cell counts came from reference gene primer amplification. Sequenced by immunoSEQ multiplex PCR; TCRdb stores in-frame clones only, minus some. Clone size and V and J calls were adopted from that table, with D and trimming inferred from the DNA. The data hold hundreds of thousands of clones, with about 90% observed a single time. Patients from Seattle were sampled longitudinally, starting during active infection. The V end was cut by 0 bases, the J end by 0 bases, with 12 bases between. CDR3 length: 17 amino acids. In germline, CDR1 is SGHAT, CDR2 FQNNGV. The genes are TRBV11-2 and TRBJ1-3; TRBD1 might be the D (5 bases). The receptor was derived from a woman aged 40 to 50 with COVID-19, enrolled during active disease. The specimen sequenced was peripheral blood. CDR3: CASSLESLRDSGNTIYF. The CDR3 nucleotides read TGTGCCAGCAGCTTAGAGAGCCTCAGGGACTCTGGAAACACCATATATTTT.